This T cell receptor (beta chain) is from a study of graft-versus-host responses after intestinal transplantation. Study background: Multivisceral, liver-intestinal, or isolated intestinal grafts were transplanted into recipients. Every one of the recipients received anti-thymocyte globulin induction and afterwards took tacrolimus and steroids for around 3 years. Overall study results and limits: Allograft graft-versus-host to host-versus-graft clonal ratios ran high in patients with graft-donor T cell macrochimerism. GvH clones detected in recipient marrow included some appearing first in ileum or blood.

Method: immunoSEQ multiplex PCR; TCRdb's copy keeps in-frame clones and lacks some. In the table there are around 30,000 clones, 93% of which are singletons. With regard to this clone: Its cognate antigen is unknown.

CDR1 and CDR2 (germline): SGHTA, FQGTGA. This CDR3 spans 15 amino acids. V lost 2 bases to trimming and J lost 3 bases, with 10 bases between them. This receptor was obtained from a human patient who received an intestinal transplant, so some T cells may come from the graft donor. Here the sequenced sample was PBMCs, taken about 65 days after intestinal transplant. J is TRBJ1-4 and V is TRBV7-3, with D tentatively TRBD1 (5 bases). The CDR3 DNA follows: TGTGCCAGCAGCTTATCAGGGCAACCTAATGAAAAACTGTTTTTT. Its translation: CASSLSGQPNEKLFF.